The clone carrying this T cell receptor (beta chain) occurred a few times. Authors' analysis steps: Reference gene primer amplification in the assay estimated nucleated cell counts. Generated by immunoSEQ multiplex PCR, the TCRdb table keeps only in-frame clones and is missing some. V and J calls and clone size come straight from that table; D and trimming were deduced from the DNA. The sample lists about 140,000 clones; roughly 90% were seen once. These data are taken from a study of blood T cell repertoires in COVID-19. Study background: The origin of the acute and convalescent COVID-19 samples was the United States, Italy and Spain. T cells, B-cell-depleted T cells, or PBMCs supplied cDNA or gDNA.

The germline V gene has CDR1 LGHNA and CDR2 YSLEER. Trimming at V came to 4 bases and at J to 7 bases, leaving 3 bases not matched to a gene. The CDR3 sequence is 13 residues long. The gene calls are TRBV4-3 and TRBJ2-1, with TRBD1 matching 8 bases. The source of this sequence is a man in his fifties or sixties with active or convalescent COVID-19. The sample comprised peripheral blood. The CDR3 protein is CASSRDRPNEQFF. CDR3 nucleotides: TGCGCCAGCAGCCGGGACAGGCCTAATGAGCAGTTCTTC.